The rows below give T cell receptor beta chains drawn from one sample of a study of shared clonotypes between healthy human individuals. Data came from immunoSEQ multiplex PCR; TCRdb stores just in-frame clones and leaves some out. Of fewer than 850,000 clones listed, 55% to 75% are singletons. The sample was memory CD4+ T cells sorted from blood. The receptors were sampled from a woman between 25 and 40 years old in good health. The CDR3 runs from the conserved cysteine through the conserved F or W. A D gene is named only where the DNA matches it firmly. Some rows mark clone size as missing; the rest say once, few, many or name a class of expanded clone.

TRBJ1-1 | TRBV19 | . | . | CASRNVMVNTEAFF | TGTGCCAGTAGAAACGTGATGGTGAACACTGAAGCTTTCTTT
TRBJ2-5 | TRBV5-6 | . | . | CASSYRLTRGETQYF | TGTGCCAGCAGCTATAGACTGACCCGTGGAGAGACCCAGTACTTC
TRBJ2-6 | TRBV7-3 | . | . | CASSSTHSSGANVLTF | TGTGCCAGCAGCTCGACTCACTCCTCTGGGGCCAACGTCCTGACTTTC
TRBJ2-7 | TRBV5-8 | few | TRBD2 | CASSLTLAGGMRPYEQYF | TGTGCCAGCAGCTTGACGCTAGCGGGAGGTATGCGTCCCTACGAGCAGTACTTC
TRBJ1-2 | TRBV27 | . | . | CASSFLGESYGYTF | TGTGCCAGCAGTTTCTTGGGGGAATCCTATGGCTACACCTTC
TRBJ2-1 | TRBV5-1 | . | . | CASSPDTPSYNEQFF | TGCGCCAGCAGCCCCGACACGCCCTCATACAATGAGCAGTTCTTC
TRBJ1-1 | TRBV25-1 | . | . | CASSEVVMNTEAFF | TGTGCCAGCAGTGAAGTAGTCATGAACACTGAAGCTTTCTTT
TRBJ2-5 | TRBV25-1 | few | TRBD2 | CASSESPSGSEETQYF | TGTGCCAGCAGTGAATCCCCTAGCGGGAGTGAAGAGACCCAGTACTTC
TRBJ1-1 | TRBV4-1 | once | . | CASSQDPGTEAFF | TGCGCCAGCAGCCAAGATCCGGGAACTGAAGCTTTCTTT
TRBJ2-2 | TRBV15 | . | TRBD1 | CATTTGRNTGELFF | TGTGCCACCACGACAGGGCGTAACACCGGGGAGCTGTTTTTT
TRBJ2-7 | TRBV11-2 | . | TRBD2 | CASSLDPAGVLEQYF | TGTGCCAGCAGCTTAGATCCAGCGGGAGTCCTCGAGCAGTACTTC
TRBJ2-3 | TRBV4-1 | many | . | CASSQGGVRYF | TGCGCCAGCAGCCAGGGCGGGGTAAGGTATTTT
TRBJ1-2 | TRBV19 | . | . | CASSMGVWGYTF | TGTGCCAGTAGTATGGGGGTTTGGGGCTACACCTTC
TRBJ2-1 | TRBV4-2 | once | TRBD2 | CASSQDLAGRGDEQFF | TGTGCCAGCAGCCAAGATCTAGCGGGACGTGGGGATGAGCAGTTCTTC
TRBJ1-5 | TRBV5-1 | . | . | CASSLRGDQPQHF | TGCGCCAGCAGCTTGAGAGGGGACCAGCCCCAGCATTTT
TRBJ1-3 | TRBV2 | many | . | CASSGGGHRDGNTIYF | TGTGCCAGCAGTGGGGGCGGGCACCGGGATGGAAACACCATATATTTT
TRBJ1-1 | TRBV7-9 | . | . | CASSQLGGDEAFF | TGTGCCAGCAGCCAACTTGGGGGGGATGAAGCTTTCTTT
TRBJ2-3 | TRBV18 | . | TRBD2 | CASSPPGLAGTADTQYF | TGTGCCAGCTCACCCCCCGGACTAGCGGGAACAGCAGATACGCAGTATTTT
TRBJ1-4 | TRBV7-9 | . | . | CASSLAVATNEKLFF | TGTGCCAGCAGCTTAGCGGTCGCAACTAATGAAAAACTGTTTTTT
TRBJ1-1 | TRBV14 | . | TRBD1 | CASSQMGQGNTEAFF | TGTGCCAGCAGCCAAATGGGACAGGGGAACACTGAAGCTTTCTTT
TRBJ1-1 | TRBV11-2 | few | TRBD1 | CASRGTGTGNAEAFF | TGTGCCAGCAGGGGCACTGGGACAGGGAACGCTGAAGCTTTCTTT
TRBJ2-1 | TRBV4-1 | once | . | CASSQGSGIYNEQFF | TGCGCCAGCAGCCAAGGTAGCGGAATCTACAATGAGCAGTTCTTC
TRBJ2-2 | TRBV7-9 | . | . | CASSSNNREGRTGELFF | TGTGCCAGCAGCTCAAATAACCGTGAGGGGAGGACCGGGGAGCTGTTTTTT
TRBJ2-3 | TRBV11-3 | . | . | CASSGGTYTQYF | TGTGCCAGCAGCGGAGGGACCTATACGCAGTATTTT
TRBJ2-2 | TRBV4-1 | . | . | CASSQGLRSNTGELFF | TGCGCCAGCAGCCAAGGACTCCGTTCGAACACCGGGGAGCTGTTTTTT
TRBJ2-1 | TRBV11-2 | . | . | CASSLEDGVINEQFF | TGTGCCAGCAGCTTAGAGGATGGGGTGATCAATGAGCAGTTCTTC
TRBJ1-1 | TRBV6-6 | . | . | CASSPWGTETEAFF | TGTGCCAGCAGTCCGTGGGGGACTGAGACTGAAGCTTTCTTT
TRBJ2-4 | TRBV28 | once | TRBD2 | CASSPRLAGIVHIQYF | TGTGCCAGCAGTCCTCGACTAGCGGGAATCGTACACATTCAGTACTTC
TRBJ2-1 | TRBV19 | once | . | CTSSPGASGNEQFF | TGTACCAGTAGCCCAGGGGCTAGCGGCAATGAGCAGTTCTTC
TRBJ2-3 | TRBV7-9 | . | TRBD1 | CASSLGGFGTGDPDTQYF | TGTGCCAGCAGCTTAGGAGGTTTCGGGACAGGAGATCCAGATACGCAGTATTTT
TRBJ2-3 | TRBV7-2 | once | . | CASTVMFGPDTQYF | TGTGCCAGCACGGTCATGTTCGGCCCAGATACGCAGTATTTT
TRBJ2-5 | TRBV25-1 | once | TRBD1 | CASSDPGTEHQETQYF | TGTGCCAGCAGTGACCCCGGGACAGAGCACCAAGAGACCCAGTACTTC
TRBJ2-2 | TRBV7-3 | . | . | CASSLNPTGELFF | TGTGCCAGCAGCTTAAACCCAACCGGGGAGCTGTTTTTT
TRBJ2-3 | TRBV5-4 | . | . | CASSFQGTDTQYF | TGTGCCAGCAGCTTCCAGGGCACAGATACGCAGTATTTT
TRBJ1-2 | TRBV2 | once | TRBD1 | CASRGDRDSYGYTF | TGTGCCAGCAGGGGGGACAGGGACTCGTATGGCTACACCTTC
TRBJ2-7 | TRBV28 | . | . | CASSSVSPYEQYF | TGTGCCAGCAGTAGTGTGAGCCCCTACGAGCAGTACTTC
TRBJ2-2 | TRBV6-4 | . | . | CASSVGSSFTGELFF | TGTGCCAGCAGTGTCGGTAGTTCGTTCACCGGGGAGCTGTTTTTT